These T cell receptor beta chains were read from a single sample in a study of blood T cell repertoires in COVID-19. Sequenced by immunoSEQ multiplex PCR; TCRdb stores in-frame clones only, minus some. Here the sample spans some 99,000 clones, more than 70% being singletons. The material sequenced was peripheral blood. These receptors all stem from an older woman in a cohort sampled during active or convalescent COVID-19. Both conserved end residues are part of each CDR3. Fields, in order: V gene, D gene, clone size, J gene, CDR3 DNA, CDR3 protein. A D gene is named only where the DNA matches it firmly. Expanded clones get a size class; other rows say once, few or many, or leave the size out.

v_gene: TRBV5-1
d_gene: .
abundance: .
j_gene: TRBJ2-5
CDR3nt: TGCGCCAGCAGGGTGGACAGTGGATCGTTCCAAGAGACCCAGTACTTC
CDR3aa: CASRVDSGSFQETQYF

v_gene: TRBV11-3
d_gene: .
abundance: once
j_gene: TRBJ1-6
CDR3nt: TGTGCCAGCAGCTCCGGACTCCGGAATTCACCCCTCCACTTT
CDR3aa: CASSSGLRNSPLHF

v_gene: TRBV5-1
d_gene: TRBD1
abundance: .
j_gene: TRBJ1-2
CDR3nt: TGCGCCAGCAGCTCCACAGGGGGCGCTTATGGCTACACCTTC
CDR3aa: CASSSTGGAYGYTF

v_gene: TRBV16
d_gene: .
abundance: .
j_gene: TRBJ1-5
CDR3nt: TGTGCCAGCAGCCCACGCCCCGGACTACCTACTAGGGGCAATCAGCCCCAGCATTTT
CDR3aa: CASSPRPGLPTRGNQPQHF

v_gene: TRBV27
d_gene: .
abundance: .
j_gene: TRBJ1-5
CDR3nt: TGTGCCAGCAGCCCCGAGGGGCAGGGGTTCATCGATCAGCCCCAGCATTTT
CDR3aa: CASSPEGQGFIDQPQHF

v_gene: TRBV6-6
d_gene: TRBD2
abundance: .
j_gene: TRBJ2-3
CDR3nt: TGTGCCAGCAGTACTAGCGGGAGAGGCACAGATACGCAGTATTTT
CDR3aa: CASSTSGRGTDTQYF

v_gene: TRBV6-5
d_gene: .
abundance: .
j_gene: TRBJ2-2
CDR3nt: TGTGCCAGCAGCCGTTTTACAGGGCTTGCCGGGGAGCTGTTTTTT
CDR3aa: CASSRFTGLAGELFF

v_gene: TRBV2
d_gene: .
abundance: .
j_gene: TRBJ2-7
CDR3nt: TGTGCCAGCAGCGGGGGAAGTTGGGCGGATTCCTACGAGCAGTACTTC
CDR3aa: CASSGGSWADSYEQYF

v_gene: TRBV10-3
d_gene: .
abundance: .
j_gene: TRBJ1-6
CDR3nt: TGTGCCATCAAGGACGGACTCACTGCTCCCGAGAGACCCCTCCACTTT
CDR3aa: CAIKDGLTAPERPLHF

v_gene: TRBV19
d_gene: .
abundance: .
j_gene: TRBJ1-5
CDR3nt: TGTGCCAGTAGTAGGGCAGGGCCCAATCAGCCCCAGCATTTT
CDR3aa: CASSRAGPNQPQHF

v_gene: TRBV11-2
d_gene: .
abundance: once
j_gene: TRBJ2-6
CDR3nt: TGTGCCAGCAGCTTAGAACTTACTGGGGCCAACGTCCTGACTTTC
CDR3aa: CASSLELTGANVLTF

v_gene: TRBV24-1
d_gene: TRBD2
abundance: .
j_gene: TRBJ2-7
CDR3nt: TGTGCCACCAGTGACCCCGGACTAGCGGGAGGGCGGCAGTACTTC
CDR3aa: CATSDPGLAGGRQYF

v_gene: TRBV2
d_gene: TRBD1
abundance: .
j_gene: TRBJ1-1
CDR3nt: TGTGCCAGCAGTAGACAGGGGATGAACACTGAAGCTTTCTTT
CDR3aa: CASSRQGMNTEAFF

v_gene: TRBV7-3
d_gene: TRBD2
abundance: .
j_gene: TRBJ2-3
CDR3nt: TGTGCCAGCAGCTTGGTGGGACTAGCGAGCACAGATACGCAGTATTTT
CDR3aa: CASSLVGLASTDTQYF

v_gene: TRBV3-1/TRBV3-2
d_gene: .
abundance: once
j_gene: TRBJ2-1
CDR3nt: TGTGCCAGCAGCCAAGACCTCAGGGGAGAGCAGTTCTTC
CDR3aa: CASSQDLRGEQFF

v_gene: TRBV18
d_gene: .
abundance: .
j_gene: TRBJ2-7
CDR3nt: TGTGCCAGCTCACCAACAGGGAACAACGAGCAGTACTTC
CDR3aa: CASSPTGNNEQYF

v_gene: TRBV11-2
d_gene: TRBD2
abundance: few
j_gene: TRBJ2-7
CDR3nt: TGTGCCAGCAGCTTACTAGCGGGGGGCTCCTACGAGCAGTACTTC
CDR3aa: CASSLLAGGSYEQYF

v_gene: TRBV5-5
d_gene: TRBD1
abundance: .
j_gene: TRBJ2-3
CDR3nt: TGTGCCAGCTCAGACAGGGGGGAGATGGATACGCAGTATTTT
CDR3aa: CASSDRGEMDTQYF

v_gene: TRBV27
d_gene: .
abundance: .
j_gene: TRBJ1-1
CDR3nt: TGTGCCAGCAGTTTAGGCAGGGCTATGAACACTGAAGCTTTCTTT
CDR3aa: CASSLGRAMNTEAFF

v_gene: TRBV7-9
d_gene: .
abundance: .
j_gene: TRBJ1-2
CDR3nt: TGTGCCAGCAGCTTAGAGGCAGGCTATGGCTACACCTTC
CDR3aa: CASSLEAGYGYTF

v_gene: TRBV7-9
d_gene: .
abundance: .
j_gene: TRBJ1-1
CDR3nt: TGTGCCAGCAGCTCACGGCAGGGGCGAAGAGAAGCTTTCTTT
CDR3aa: CASSSRQGRREAFF

v_gene: TRBV6-5
d_gene: .
abundance: .
j_gene: TRBJ2-2
CDR3nt: TGTGCCAGCAGTCTCTACGTTAACACCGGGGAGCTGTTTTTT
CDR3aa: CASSLYVNTGELFF

v_gene: TRBV6-1
d_gene: .
abundance: .
j_gene: TRBJ1-6
CDR3nt: TGTGCCAGCAGTGAATATACAATTTCACCCCTCCACTTT
CDR3aa: CASSEYTISPLHF

v_gene: TRBV19
d_gene: .
abundance: .
j_gene: TRBJ1-5
CDR3nt: TGTGCCAGTAGCCCCCCTGGACATAGCAATCAGCCCCAGCATTTT
CDR3aa: CASSPPGHSNQPQHF

v_gene: TRBV5-1
d_gene: .
abundance: .
j_gene: TRBJ1-3
CDR3nt: TGCGCCAGCAGCCCGCCCGGCTCTGGAAACACCATATATTTT
CDR3aa: CASSPPGSGNTIYF

v_gene: TRBV6-5
d_gene: TRBD2
abundance: .
j_gene: TRBJ2-7
CDR3nt: TGTGCCAGCGGGGGGGGGAGCACCTACGAGCAGTACTTC
CDR3aa: CASGGGSTYEQYF

v_gene: TRBV5-1
d_gene: TRBD2
abundance: once
j_gene: TRBJ2-3
CDR3nt: TGCGCCAGCAGGGTAACTAGCGGGGGGTACACAGATACGCAGTATTTT
CDR3aa: CASRVTSGGYTDTQYF

v_gene: TRBV11-3
d_gene: TRBD1
abundance: .
j_gene: TRBJ2-1
CDR3nt: TGTGCCAGCAGCCCTACCTCCGTAACAGGGGGGCTCAATGAGCAGTTCTTC
CDR3aa: CASSPTSVTGGLNEQFF

v_gene: TRBV5-1
d_gene: .
abundance: few
j_gene: TRBJ1-1
CDR3nt: TGCGCCAGCAGCTTTAACGCACAGACGAACACTGAAGCTTTCTTT
CDR3aa: CASSFNAQTNTEAFF

v_gene: TRBV5-1
d_gene: TRBD1
abundance: .
j_gene: TRBJ1-2
CDR3nt: TGCGCCAGCAGCCTCCAACCGGGACAGGGGGCCTATGGCTACACCTTC
CDR3aa: CASSLQPGQGAYGYTF

v_gene: TRBV19
d_gene: .
abundance: .
j_gene: TRBJ2-3
CDR3nt: TGTGCCAGTAGTGGGGGGGGCCTCACAGATACGCAGTATTTT
CDR3aa: CASSGGGLTDTQYF

v_gene: TRBV27
d_gene: TRBD1
abundance: once
j_gene: TRBJ2-7
CDR3nt: TGTGCCAGCAGTACTACAGGGGAGTACGAGCAGTACTTC
CDR3aa: CASSTTGEYEQYF

v_gene: TRBV12-5
d_gene: .
abundance: few
j_gene: TRBJ2-1
CDR3nt: TGTGCTAGTGGTTCCAGTGGTGCCTACAATGAGCAGTTCTTC
CDR3aa: CASGSSGAYNEQFF